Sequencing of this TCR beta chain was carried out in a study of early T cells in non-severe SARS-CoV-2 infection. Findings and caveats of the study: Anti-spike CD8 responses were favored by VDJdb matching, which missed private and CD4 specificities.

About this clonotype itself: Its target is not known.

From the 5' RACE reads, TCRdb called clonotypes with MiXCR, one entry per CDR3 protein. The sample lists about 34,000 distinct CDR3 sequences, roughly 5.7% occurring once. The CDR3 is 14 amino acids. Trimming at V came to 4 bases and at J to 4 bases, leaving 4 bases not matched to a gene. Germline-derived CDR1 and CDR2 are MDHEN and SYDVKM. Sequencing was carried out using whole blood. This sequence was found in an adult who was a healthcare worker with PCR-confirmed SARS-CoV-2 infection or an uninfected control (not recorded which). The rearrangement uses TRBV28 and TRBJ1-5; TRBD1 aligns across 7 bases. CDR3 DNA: TGTGCCAGCAGTTCAACAGGGGAAAATCAGCCCCAGCATTTT. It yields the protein CASSSTGENQPQHF.